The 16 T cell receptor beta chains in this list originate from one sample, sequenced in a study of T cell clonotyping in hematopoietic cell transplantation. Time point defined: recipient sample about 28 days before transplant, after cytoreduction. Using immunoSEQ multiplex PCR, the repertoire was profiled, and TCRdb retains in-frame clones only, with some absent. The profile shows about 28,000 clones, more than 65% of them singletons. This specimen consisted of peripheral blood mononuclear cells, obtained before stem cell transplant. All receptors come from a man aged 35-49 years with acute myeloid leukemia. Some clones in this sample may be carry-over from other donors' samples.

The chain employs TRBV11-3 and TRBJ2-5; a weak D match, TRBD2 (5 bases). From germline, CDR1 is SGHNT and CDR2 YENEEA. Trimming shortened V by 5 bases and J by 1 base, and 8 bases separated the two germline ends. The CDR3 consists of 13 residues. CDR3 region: CASSRRAQETQYF. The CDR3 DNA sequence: TGTGCCAGCAGCCGGCGGGCCCAAGAGACCCAGTACTTC.

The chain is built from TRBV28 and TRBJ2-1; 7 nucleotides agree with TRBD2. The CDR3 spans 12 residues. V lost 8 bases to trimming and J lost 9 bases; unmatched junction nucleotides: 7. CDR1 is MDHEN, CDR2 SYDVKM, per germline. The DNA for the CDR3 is TGTGCCAGCGGGAGGGAGTACGGTGAGCAGTTCTTC. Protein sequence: CASGREYGEQFF.

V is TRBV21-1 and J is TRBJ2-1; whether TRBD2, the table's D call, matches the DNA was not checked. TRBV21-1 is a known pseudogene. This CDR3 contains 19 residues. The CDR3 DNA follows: TGTGCCAGCAGCCCCCCAAGCGAGCGGGGGCGAGGTAATGGGAATGAGCAGTTCTTC. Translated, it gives CASSPPSERGRGNGNEQFF.

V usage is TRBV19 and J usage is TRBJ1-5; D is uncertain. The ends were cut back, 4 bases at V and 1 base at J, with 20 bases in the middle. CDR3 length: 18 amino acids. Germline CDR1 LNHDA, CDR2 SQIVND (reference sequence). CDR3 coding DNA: TGTGCCAGTAGTACTACCCACAGACGGAATAGGAGCAATCAGCCCCAGCATTTT. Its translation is CASSTTHRRNRSNQPQHF.

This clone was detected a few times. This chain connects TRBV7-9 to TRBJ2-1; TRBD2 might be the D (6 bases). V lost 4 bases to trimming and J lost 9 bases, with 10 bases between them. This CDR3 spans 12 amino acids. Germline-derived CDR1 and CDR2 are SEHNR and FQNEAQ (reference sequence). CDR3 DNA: TGTGCCAGCAGCTCGCCGGAGGGTGAGCAGTTCTTC. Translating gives CASSSPEGEQFF.

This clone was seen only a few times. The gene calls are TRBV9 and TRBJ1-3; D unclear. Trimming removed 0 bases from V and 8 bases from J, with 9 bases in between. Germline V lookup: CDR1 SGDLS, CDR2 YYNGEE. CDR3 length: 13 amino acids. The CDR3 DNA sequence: TGTGCCAGCAGCGTAGAGGGCCGAGACACCATATATTTT. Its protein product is CASSVEGRDTIYF.

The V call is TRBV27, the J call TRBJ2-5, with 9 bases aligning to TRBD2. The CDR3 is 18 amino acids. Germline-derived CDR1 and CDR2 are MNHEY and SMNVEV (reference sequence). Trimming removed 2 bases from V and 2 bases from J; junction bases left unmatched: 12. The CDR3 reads CASSLLASGVPGQETQYF. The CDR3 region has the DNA TGTGCCAGCAGTTTACTGGCTAGCGGGGTACCCGGACAAGAGACCCAGTACTTC.

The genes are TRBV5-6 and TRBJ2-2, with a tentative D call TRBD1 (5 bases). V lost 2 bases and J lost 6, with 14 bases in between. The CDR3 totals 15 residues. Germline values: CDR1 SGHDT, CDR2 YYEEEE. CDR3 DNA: TGTGCCAGCAGCTTCCTCAGGGATCGGGCCGGGGAGCTGTTTTTT. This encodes CASSFLRDRAGELFF.

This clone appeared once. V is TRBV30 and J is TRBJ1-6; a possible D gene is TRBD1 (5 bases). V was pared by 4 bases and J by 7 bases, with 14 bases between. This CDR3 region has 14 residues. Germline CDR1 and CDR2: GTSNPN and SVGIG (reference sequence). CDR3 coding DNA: TGTGCCTGGACGAGAGGGGATGGCAATTCACCCCTCCACTTT. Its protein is CAWTRGDGNSPLHF.

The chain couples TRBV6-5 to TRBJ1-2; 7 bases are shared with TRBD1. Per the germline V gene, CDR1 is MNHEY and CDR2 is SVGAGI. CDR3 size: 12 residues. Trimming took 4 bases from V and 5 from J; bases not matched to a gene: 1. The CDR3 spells CASSLTGYGYTF. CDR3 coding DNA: TGTGCCAGCAGTTTGACAGGGTATGGCTACACCTTC.

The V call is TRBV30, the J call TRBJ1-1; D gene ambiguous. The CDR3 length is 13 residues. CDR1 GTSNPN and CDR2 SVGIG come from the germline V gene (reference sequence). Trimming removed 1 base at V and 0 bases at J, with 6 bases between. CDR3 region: CAWSAHMNTEAFF. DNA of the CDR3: TGTGCCTGGAGTGCTCATATGAACACTGAAGCTTTCTTT.

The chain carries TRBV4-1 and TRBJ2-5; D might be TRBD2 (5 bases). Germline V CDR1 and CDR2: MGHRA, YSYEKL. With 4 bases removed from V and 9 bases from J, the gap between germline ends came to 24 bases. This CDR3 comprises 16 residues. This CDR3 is CASSPAPAEGYRAQYF. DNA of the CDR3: TGCGCCAGCAGCCCAGCCCCCGCCGAGGGATATAGAGCCCAGTACTTC.

CDR3 DNA: TGTGCCAGCAGCTTAGGAGAGAACAGGGCTAACTATGGCTACACCTTC. As protein: CASSLGENRANYGYTF. The V call is TRBV7-6, the J call TRBJ1-2; D possibly corresponds to TRBD1 (6 bases). Germline V lookup: CDR1 SGHVS, CDR2 FNYEAQ. The V end lost 1 base, the J end lost 0 bases, and 12 bases lay between the germline ends. This CDR3 has 16 amino acids. The full variable domain, completed using reference TRBV7-6 and TRBJ1-2, is GAGVSQSPRYKVTKRGQDVALRCDPISGHVSLYWYRQALGQGPEFLTYFNYEAQQDKSGLPNDRFSAERPEGSISTLTIQRTEQRDSAMYRCASSLGENRANYGYTFGSGTRLTVV.

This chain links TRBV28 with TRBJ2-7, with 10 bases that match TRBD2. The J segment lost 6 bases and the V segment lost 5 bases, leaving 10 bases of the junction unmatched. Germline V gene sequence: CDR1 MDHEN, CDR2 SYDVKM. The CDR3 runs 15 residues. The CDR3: CASSPHLAGVTEQYF. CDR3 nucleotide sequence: TGTGCCAGCAGTCCCCACCTAGCGGGAGTAACCGAGCAGTACTTC.

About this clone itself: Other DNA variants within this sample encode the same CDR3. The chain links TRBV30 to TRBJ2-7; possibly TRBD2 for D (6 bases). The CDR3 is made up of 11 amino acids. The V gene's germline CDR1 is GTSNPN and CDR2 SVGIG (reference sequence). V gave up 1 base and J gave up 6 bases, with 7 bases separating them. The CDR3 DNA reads TGTGCCTGGAGTGGACTAGGCGAGCAGTACTTC. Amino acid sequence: CAWSGLGEQYF.

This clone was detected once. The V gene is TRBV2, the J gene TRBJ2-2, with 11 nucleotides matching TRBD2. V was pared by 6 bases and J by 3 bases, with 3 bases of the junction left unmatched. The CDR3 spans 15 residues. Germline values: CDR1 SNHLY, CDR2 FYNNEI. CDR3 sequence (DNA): TGTGCCAGCAGGCGACTAGCGGGATACACCGGGGAGCTGTTTTTT. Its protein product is CASRRLAGYTGELFF.